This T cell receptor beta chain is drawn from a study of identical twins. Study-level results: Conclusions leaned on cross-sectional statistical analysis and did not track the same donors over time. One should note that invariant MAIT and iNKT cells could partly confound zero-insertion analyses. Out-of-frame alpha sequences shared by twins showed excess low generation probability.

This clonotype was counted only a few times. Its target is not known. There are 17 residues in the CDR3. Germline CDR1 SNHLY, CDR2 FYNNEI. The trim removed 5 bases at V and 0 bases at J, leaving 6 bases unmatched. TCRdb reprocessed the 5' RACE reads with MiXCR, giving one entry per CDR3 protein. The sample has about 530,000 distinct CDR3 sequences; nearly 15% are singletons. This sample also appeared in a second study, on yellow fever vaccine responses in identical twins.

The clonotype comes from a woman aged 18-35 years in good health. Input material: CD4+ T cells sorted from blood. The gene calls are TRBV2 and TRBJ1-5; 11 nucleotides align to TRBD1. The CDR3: CASSSRTGGYSNQPQHF. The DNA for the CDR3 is TGTGCCAGCAGTTCTCGGACAGGGGGCTATAGCAATCAGCCCCAGCATTTT. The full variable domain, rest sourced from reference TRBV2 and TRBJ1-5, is EPEVTQTPSHQVTQMGQEVILRCVPISNHLYFYWYRQILGQKVEFLVSFYNNEISEKSEIFDDQFSVERPDGSNFTLKIRSTKLEDSAMYFCASSSRTGGYSNQPQHFGDGTRLSIL.